These T cell receptor beta chains were read from a single sample in a study of blood T cell repertoires in COVID-19. Sequencing was performed with immunoSEQ multiplex PCR; in TCRdb, only in-frame clones are kept and a portion is missing. Of roughly 120,000 clones in the sample, 70% to 90% were seen once. Sequencing was performed on peripheral blood. All receptors derive from a human donor in a cohort sampled during active COVID-19. Both conserved end residues are part of each CDR3. The D gene is left open where the match is weak.

len | d_gene | v_gene | CDR3aa
13 | TRBD1 | TRBV9 | CASSAPGGTEAFF
13 | - | TRBV5-1 | CASSLDTYNEQFF
13 | TRBD1 | TRBV5-1 | CASGRQGTYEQYF
13 | - | TRBV6-5 | CASSPDNNSPLHF
14 | - | TRBV5-1 | CASTPDSPTTEAFF
17 | TRBD2 | TRBV7-3 | CASSRLAGTSGANVLTF
15 | - | TRBV6-2/TRBV6-3 | CASSPAQNSNQPQHF
15 | TRBD2 | TRBV7-9 | CASSLSGGAGNEQFF
12 | - | TRBV14 | CASSQAADTQYF
13 | TRBD2 | TRBV18 | CASSLGLAGALYF
13 | - | TRBV6-5 | CASRPMTYSPLHF
14 | - | TRBV15 | CATSPWSRNTEAFF
16 | TRBD1 | TRBV5-1 | CASSERTGEGNSPLHF
15 | TRBD2 | TRBV11-3 | CASSLGTSGGPIQFF
15 | TRBD1 | TRBV9 | CASSGQGQGFYGYTF
12 | - | TRBV27 | CATRAGSTEAFF
16 | - | TRBV19 | CASSIGGQLRGQPQHF
14 | TRBD2 | TRBV7-9 | CASSLTSGGDEQFF
15 | - | TRBV18 | CATLPRPGLSEKLFF
17 | TRBD1 | TRBV6-2/TRBV6-3 | CASSYPGSRGRGYEQYF
13 | - | TRBV18 | CASSPPVQETQYF
16 | - | TRBV21-1 | CASSKETRTSSPEQFF
14 | - | TRBV2 | CASKLGANVYGYTF
11 | - | TRBV19 | CASSAVRGYTF
15 | - | TRBV18 | CASSPTNTMNTEAFF
12 | - | TRBV10-3 | CAISTDRFEQYF
14 | - | TRBV7-2 | CASSLDRSSTEAFF
12 | - | TRBV29-1 | CSVEQYQETQYF
14 | - | TRBV18 | CASSPPSVNTEAFF
15 | TRBD1 | TRBV2 | CASRPGQGYAGELFF
15 | TRBD1 | TRBV5-1 | CASSLTGQGYNEQFF
16 | TRBD1 | TRBV20-1 | CSASRGGQGVGNEQFF
15 | - | TRBV11-2 | CASSRTSSSGNTIYF
14 | TRBD2 | TRBV5-5 | CASSSFGGADEQFF
14 | TRBD1 | TRBV19 | CASSIDGTVRGQYF
16 | TRBD1 | TRBV5-5 | CASSITGVGWNTEAFF
15 | - | TRBV4-1 | CASSLSGTSTDTQYF
17 | - | TRBV18 | CASSPRRKQIMNTEAFF
14 | - | TRBV11-3 | CASSLIENTGELFF
17 | TRBD1 | TRBV5-4 | CASSPGTGRSGANVLTF